This entry lists 17 T cell receptor beta chains sequenced from one sample in a study of cytomegalovirus exposure and HLA in healthy donors. Use of 60 Vbeta and 13 Jbeta primers characterized the PCR. The assay was immunoSEQ multiplex PCR, and TCRdb's table has in-frame clones only and misses some. The sample shows approximately 140,000 clones, about four fifths of them seen only once. Specimen: PBMCs. The origin of the receptors is a woman between 35 and 50 years old in good health and CMV-seronegative.

The chain carries TRBV6-1 and TRBJ1-2; weak D call: TRBD1 (5 bases). From germline, CDR1 is MNHNS and CDR2 SASEGT. Trimming shortened V by 8 bases and J by 1 base, and 14 bases separated the two germline ends. The length of the CDR3 is 14 residues. CDR3 nucleotide sequence: TGTGCCAGCCAAACGGGGGACGTTAACTATGGCTACACCTTC. Protein: CASQTGDVNYGYTF.

The chain carries TRBV5-6 and TRBJ2-3, with 7 bases lining up with TRBD2. The germline V gene has CDR1 SGHDT and CDR2 YYEEEE. This CDR3 is built from 13 residues. V gave up 4 bases and J gave up 4 bases; unmatched junction bases: 3. CDR3 protein: CASSQTSPDTQYF. The CDR3 coding sequence is TGTGCCAGCAGCCAGACTAGCCCAGATACGCAGTATTTT.

V usage is TRBV7-2 and J usage is TRBJ2-1, with a weak D call TRBD2 (5 bases). Trimming removed 5 bases at V and 5 bases at J, with 10 bases between. CDR1 and CDR2 (germline): SGHTA, FQGNSA. The CDR3 is 13 amino acids. In DNA form, the CDR3 reads TGTGCCAGCAGCCTCGGGGTTAACAATGAGCAGTTCTTC. Amino acid sequence: CASSLGVNNEQFF.

A single count supports this clone. The V and J genes are TRBV5-1 and TRBJ2-3, with 14 nucleotides matching TRBD2. The CDR3 loop spans 17 amino acids. CDR1 is SGHRS and CDR2 is YFSETQ in the germline V gene. The J segment lost 0 bases and the V segment lost 2 bases, leaving 2 bases of the junction unmatched. As DNA, the CDR3 is TGCGCCAGCAGCTTCGGACTAGCGGGGGGCAGCACAGATACGCAGTATTTT. Translation gives CASSFGLAGGSTDTQYF.

The rearrangement joins TRBV15 to TRBJ1-2, with 7 bases that match TRBD1. This CDR3 region has 15 residues. Germline V lookup: CDR1 LNHNV, CDR2 YYDKDF (reference sequence). Germline trimming cut 0 bases from V and 2 bases from J; bases unmatched to any gene: 3. CDR3 residues: CATSRDVDRNYGYTF. The CDR3 DNA reads TGTGCCACCAGCAGAGACGTGGACAGGAACTATGGCTACACCTTC.

This clone was picked up a small number of times. V and J are TRBV11-2 and TRBJ2-3, with a possible D match to TRBD2 (5 bases). The CDR3 runs 17 residues. Germline V gives CDR1 SGHAT, CDR2 FQNNGV. V lost 5 bases and J lost 0, with 18 bases in between. Here the CDR3 reads CASSRSPISGSTDTQYF. The CDR3 nucleotides are TGTGCCAGCAGCCGCAGCCCCATAAGCGGTAGCACAGATACGCAGTATTTT.

The chain links TRBV2 to TRBJ1-6; D gene ambiguous. Per germline, CDR1 SNHLY and CDR2 FYNNEI. This CDR3 contains 13 residues. Trimming pared 7 bases from V and 7 bases from J, leaving 11 bases between. The CDR3 coding sequence is TGTGCCAGCAAGCGGGAGGCCAATTCACCCCTCCACTTT. Its translation is CASKREANSPLHF.

The rearrangement uses TRBV14 and TRBJ1-5; D might be TRBD1 (5 bases). Germline-derived CDR1 and CDR2 are SGHDN and FVKESK. The CDR3 covers 18 residues. Deletions cut 5 bases from V and 2 bases from J, with 22 bases between. This CDR3 reads CASSYRLSWAGRNQPQHF. CDR3 coding DNA: TGTGCCAGCAGCTACAGGCTTTCTTGGGCAGGTCGCAATCAGCCCCAGCATTTT. Together with reference TRBV14 and TRBJ1-5, the CDR3 gives the full variable domain: EAGVTQFPSHSVIEKGQTVTLRCDPISGHDNLYWYRRVMGKEIKFLLHFVKESKQDESGMPNNRFLAERTGGTYSTLKVQPAELEDSGVYFCASSYRLSWAGRNQPQHFGDGTRLSIL.

In DNA form, the CDR3 reads TGCGCCAGCAGCTTTAGAGAAGTTTGGGGGGGCCCCGAGGACAACACTGAAGCTTTCTTT. It codes for CASSFREVWGGPEDNTEAFF. The gene calls are TRBV5-1 and TRBJ1-1, with a tentative D call TRBD1 (6 bases). Per germline, CDR1 SGHRS and CDR2 YFSETQ. The CDR3 sequence is 20 residues long. V shed 2 bases and J shed 2 bases, with 28 bases lying between them.

V and J are TRBV5-1 and TRBJ1-1, with 9 bases identical to TRBD1. Unmatched junction bases numbered 2, after V lost 0 bases and J lost 5 bases. This CDR3 region has 14 residues. Germline V gene data show CDR1 as SGHRS and CDR2 as YFSETQ. CDR3: CASSLGQGGTEAFF. CDR3 bases: TGCGCCAGCAGCTTGGGACAGGGGGGGACTGAAGCTTTCTTT.

This chain uses TRBV2 with TRBJ1-2; 9 positions match TRBD1. CDR1 and CDR2 (germline): SNHLY, FYNNEI. The CDR3 extends over 13 amino acids. Germline trimming cut 7 bases from V and 3 bases from J; bases unmatched to any gene: 3. Here the CDR3 reads CASKTGGDYGYTF. CDR3 nucleotide sequence: TGTGCCAGCAAGACAGGGGGGGACTATGGCTACACCTTC.

The chain combines TRBV13 with TRBJ2-1; D unclear. CDR3 length: 12 residues. Germline V gene data show CDR1 as PRHDT and CDR2 as FYEKMQ (reference sequence). Trimming stripped 2 bases from V and 10 bases from J, with 9 bases between. The CDR3 DNA reads TGTGCCAGCAGCTTACCGCCTCGGGAGCAGTTCTTC. Translation: CASSLPPREQFF.

The chain joins TRBV15 to TRBJ2-2; 7 nucleotides line up with TRBD2. There are 14 residues in the CDR3. Germline trimming cut 6 bases from V and 8 bases from J; bases unmatched to any gene: 9. The germline V gene has CDR1 LNHNV and CDR2 YYDKDF (reference sequence). The CDR3 DNA reads as TGTGCCACCAGGGCGGGAGAAGGGCCTGGGGAGCTGTTTTTT. Residues: CATRAGEGPGELFF.

This clone was seen a single time. The chain links TRBV6-5 to TRBJ1-2; 7 nucleotides match TRBD1. This CDR3 comprises 14 residues. CDR1 MNHEY and CDR2 SVGAGI come from the germline V gene. V was pared by 2 bases and J by 6 bases, with 6 bases of the junction left unmatched. The CDR3 reads CASSYTGTENGYTF. The CDR3 DNA reads TGTGCCAGCAGTTACACCGGGACAGAAAATGGCTACACCTTC.

There are a few counts of this clone. This chain uses TRBV29-1 with TRBJ2-5, with TRBD1 identical over 7 bases. The germline gives CDR1 SQVTM, CDR2 ANQGSEA. Trimming at V came to 2 bases and at J to 5 bases, leaving 11 bases not matched to a gene. CDR3 length: 15 amino acids. CDR3 nucleotide sequence: TGCAGCGTTGAATTAACGGCAGGGGGATGGGAGACCCAGTACTTC. It specifies CSVELTAGGWETQYF.

This clone was picked up a small number of times. The CDR3 loop is CASSYSYRSSYNEQFF. In nucleotides, the CDR3 is TGTGCCAGCAGTTACTCGTACAGAAGCTCCTACAATGAGCAGTTCTTC. V gene TRBV6-5 combines with J gene TRBJ2-1; D not certain. V was pared by 0 bases and J by 0 bases, with 9 bases between. The CDR3 runs 16 residues. Germline V CDR1 and CDR2: MNHEY, SVGAGI.

The chain is built from TRBV18 and TRBJ2-5; tentative D call: TRBD2 (5 bases). CDR3 length equals 15 residues. Per the germline V gene, CDR1 is KGHSH and CDR2 is LQKENI. V lost 5 bases, J lost 3 bases, and 16 bases lay in between. This CDR3 is CASSSTSTRKETQYF. The DNA for the CDR3 is TGTGCCAGCTCATCGACCTCCACTAGAAAAGAGACCCAGTACTTC. The entire variable domain, with the rest obtained from reference TRBV18 and TRBJ2-5, is as follows: NAGVMQNPRHLVRRRGQEARLRCSPMKGHSHVYWYRQLPEEGLKFMVYLQKENIIDESGMPKERFSAEFPKEGPSILRIQQVVRGDSAAYFCASSSTSTRKETQYFGPGTRLLVL.